This T cell receptor (beta chain) was identified during a study of blood T cell repertoires in COVID-19. Study overall: The origin of the acute and convalescent COVID-19 samples was the United States, Italy and Spain. The cDNA or gDNA used as material had been derived from T cells, B-cell-depleted T cells, or PBMCs.

Per the original data handling: Reference gene primer amplification in the assay estimated nucleated cell counts. The repertoire was sequenced with immunoSEQ multiplex PCR; TCRdb's copy has only in-frame clones and lacks some. V, J and clone size derive from that table, while D and trimming were established from the DNA sequence. In the table there are about 530,000 clones, around 90% of which are singletons. The V and J ends lost 4 bases and 7 bases respectively, with 17 bases between them. The CDR3 totals 14 residues. Germline V CDR1 and CDR2: GTSNPN, SVGIG (reference sequence). The origin of this receptor is a woman aged 50 to 60 with COVID-19, enrolled during active disease. The V gene is TRBV30, the J gene TRBJ2-4; possible D gene TRBD2, 7 bases. The specimen sequenced was peripheral blood. CDR3 in DNA: TGTGCCTGGACCTCCGGAGGGGGGGGCAACATTCAGTACTTC. Translating gives CAWTSGGGGNIQYF.